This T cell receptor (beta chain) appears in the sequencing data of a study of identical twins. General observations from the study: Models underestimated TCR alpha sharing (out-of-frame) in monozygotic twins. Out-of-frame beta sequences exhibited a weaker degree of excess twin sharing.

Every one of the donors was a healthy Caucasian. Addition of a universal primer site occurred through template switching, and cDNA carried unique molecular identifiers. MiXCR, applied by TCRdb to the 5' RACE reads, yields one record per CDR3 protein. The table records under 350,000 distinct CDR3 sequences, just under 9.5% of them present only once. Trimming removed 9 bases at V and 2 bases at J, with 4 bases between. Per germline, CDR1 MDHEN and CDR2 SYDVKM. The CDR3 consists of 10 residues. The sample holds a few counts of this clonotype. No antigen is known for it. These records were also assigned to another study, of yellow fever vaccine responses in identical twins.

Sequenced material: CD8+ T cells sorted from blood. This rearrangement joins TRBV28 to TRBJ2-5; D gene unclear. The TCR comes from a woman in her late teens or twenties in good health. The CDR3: CASEQETQYF. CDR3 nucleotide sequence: TGTGCCAGTGAGCAAGAGACCCAGTACTTC.